This entry describes one TCR beta chain. Noted time point: newly diagnosed GD, antithyroid drugs for less than 3 months. Following extraction of RNA from PBMCs, that RNA was used to make the TCR library. The data were taken from a study of regulatory T cells in long-lasting Graves disease. Investigators prepared the TCR beta libraries by applying iRepertoire HTBI primers and Arm-PCR of CDR3 regions. TCRdb re-derived calls from the multiplex PCR reads in MiXCR, one entry per CDR3 protein. The sample holds hundreds of thousands of distinct CDR3 sequences, about a sixth seen once. The same sample was also used in a study of T cells in Graves' hyperthyroidism and ophthalmopathy.

The source of this sequence is a man aged 40-49 years with Graves disease. The sample consisted of peripheral blood mononuclear cells (PBMCs), taken at new diagnosis, from a patient treated with antithyroid drugs.

CDR3 sequence reads: CASSGLNTGATNEKLFF. The CDR3, as DNA: TGTGCCAGCAGCGGATTAAACACAGGGGCAACTAATGAAAAACTGTTTTTT. The genes are TRBV9 and TRBJ1-4; 7 bases are shared with TRBD1. Germline loops: CDR1 SGDLS, CDR2 YYNGEE. After removal of 3 bases from V and 0 bases from J, the junction contained 8 bases not matched to a gene. The CDR3 is made up of 17 amino acids.